Below, 21 T cell receptor beta chains from the same sample are listed, as sequenced in a study of T cell repertoires in cytomegalovirus infection. For these receptors, no antigen is known. TCRdb re-called the reads through MiXCR, storing one row per CDR3 protein. Of 300,000 to 400,000 distinct CDR3 sequences in the sample, around 25% were seen once. Specimen: cultured PBMCs, collected from culture after CMV antigen stimulation. The receptors here all came from a human donor in good health (CMV status not recorded). Some clones in this sample may be carry-over from other donors' samples.

The rearrangement joins TRBV7-2 to TRBJ2-1, with 9 bases lining up with TRBD2. The V segment lost 5 bases and the J segment 10 bases; nucleotides outside the gene matches: 12. This CDR3 is built from 15 residues. Per the germline V gene, CDR1 is SGHTA and CDR2 is FQGNSA. The CDR3 reads CASSQAGGGGKEQFF. The CDR3 nucleotides read TGTGCCAGCAGCCAAGCCGGCGGGGGGGGCAAGGAGCAGTTCTTC.

This chain links TRBV29-1 with TRBJ2-3; D tentatively fits TRBD1 or TRBD2 (6 bases each). The CDR3 loop spans 14 amino acids. Germline CDR1 reads SQVTM; CDR2 reads ANQGSEA. Deletions cut 5 bases from V and 5 bases from J, with 17 bases between. CDR3 DNA: TGCAGCGTTTCGAGGGGGGAGGTACAAGATACGCAGTATTTT. Translation: CSVSRGEVQDTQYF.

The chain joins TRBV20-1 to TRBJ2-1; 10 bases map to TRBD1. CDR1 is DFQATT, CDR2 SNEGSKA, per germline (reference sequence). There are 15 residues in the CDR3. V lost 0 bases, J lost 6 bases, and 5 bases stayed unmatched. The CDR3: CSAREPGQGFNEQFF. DNA for the CDR3: TGCAGTGCTAGAGAACCGGGACAGGGGTTCAATGAGCAGTTCTTC.

This chain uses TRBV12-3 or TRBV12-4 with TRBJ2-3; 10 bases fit TRBD2. V was pared by 6 bases and J by 6 bases, with 6 bases of the junction left unmatched. CDR3 size: 14 residues. This CDR3 reads CASRPGLASDTQYF. CDR3 nucleotide sequence: TGTGCCAGCAGACCGGGACTAGCGAGTGATACGCAGTATTTT.

This clonotype was recorded many times. The chain uses TRBV7-9 and TRBJ2-1; D is perhaps TRBD1 or TRBD2 (5 bases each). Trimming cost V 2 bases and J 8 bases, with 7 bases left between them. The CDR3 is made up of 12 amino acids. The germline V gene has CDR1 SEHNR and CDR2 FQNEAQ (reference sequence). DNA of the CDR3: TGTGCCAGCAGCTTACGGGGCTATGAGCAGTTCTTC. It encodes CASSLRGYEQFF.

Of note for this clonotype: A much bigger clone sits one base away, suggesting this may be a read error. The CDR3 sequence: CVSSFQGAGKKLFF. CDR3 nucleotide sequence: TGTGTCAGCAGCTTTCAGGGGGCTGGTAAAAAACTGTTTTTT. The rearrangement joins TRBV7-2 to TRBJ1-4; 8 bases line up with TRBD1. Germline V gene sequence: CDR1 SGHTA, CDR2 FQGNSA. The CDR3 has 14 amino acids.

This chain connects TRBV20-1 to TRBJ1-1; TRBD1 agrees at 8 bases. There are 14 residues in the CDR3. V was pared by 5 bases and J by 5 bases, with 10 bases of the junction left unmatched. From germline, CDR1 is DFQATT and CDR2 SNEGSKA (reference sequence). CDR3 nucleotide sequence: TGCAGTGCTGAGAAGAGACAGGGGTGGACTGAAGCTTTCTTT. Translation: CSAEKRQGWTEAFF.

This clonotype was seen only a few times. This chain connects TRBV6-2 or TRBV6-3 to TRBJ2-7; 10 bases line up with TRBD2. V lost 6 bases and J lost 3; bases outside the gene matches: 5. Germline assignment: CDR1 MNHEY and CDR2 SVGEGT. The CDR3 has 14 residues. The CDR3 DNA reads as TGTGCCAGCAGCCCTGGGACTAGCGTCTACGAGCAGTACGTC. It specifies CASSPGTSVYEQYV.

The rearrangement joins TRBV27 to TRBJ2-3; 12 bases map to TRBD2. This CDR3 contains 16 residues. The J segment lost 3 bases and the V segment lost 2 bases, leaving 3 bases of the junction unmatched. CDR1 is MNHEY and CDR2 is SMNVEV in the germline V gene (reference sequence). CDR3 in DNA: TGTGCCAGCAGTTTAGCCCTAGCGGGAGGGACAGATACGCAGTATTTT. Translating gives CASSLALAGGTDTQYF.

The CDR3 spells CASTAHRGHGYTF. CDR3 DNA sequence: TGTGCCAGCACCGCACACAGGGGGCATGGCTACACCTTC. This chain links TRBV7-6 with TRBJ1-2, with 9 bases aligning to TRBD1. The CDR3 runs 13 residues. Germline CDR1 and CDR2: SGHVS and FNYEAQ. J was trimmed by 6 bases and V by 7 bases; bases with no gene match: 6.

The chain joins TRBV2 to TRBJ2-5, with TRBD1 matching 8 bases. V dropped 4 bases and J dropped 4; count of bases not matched to a gene: 5. This CDR3 contains 14 residues. Germline values: CDR1 SNHLY, CDR2 FYNNEI. The CDR3 coding sequence is TGTGCCAGCAGTGTCGACAGGGGCAGAGAGACCCAGTACTTC. Translation gives CASSVDRGRETQYF.

This chain connects TRBV11-2 to TRBJ2-3, with TRBD2 as a possible D gene (5 bases). CDR1 and CDR2 (germline): SGHAT, FQNNGV. Trimming left V 5 bases short and J 2 bases short, with 11 bases between. The CDR3 spans 14 residues. The CDR3 loop reads CASSKGRDTDTQYF. The CDR3 nucleotides are TGTGCCAGCAGCAAAGGACGGGACACAGATACGCAGTATTTT.

This clonotype has just a few counts. The chain links TRBV7-8 to TRBJ1-5, with no clear D. CDR3 size: 12 residues. Germline V gives CDR1 SGHVS, CDR2 FQNEAQ. V shed 4 bases and J shed 7 bases, with 8 bases lying between them. The chain's CDR3 is CASSSTRQPQHF. CDR3 DNA: TGTGCCAGCAGCTCCACGCGACAGCCCCAGCATTTT.

The genes are TRBV3-1 and TRBJ1-2; D is unresolved. From germline, CDR1 is LGHDT and CDR2 YNNKEL (reference sequence). The CDR3 runs 12 residues. V lost 1 base, J lost 10 bases, and 10 bases lay in between. The CDR3 here is CASSQGSYYYTF. The CDR3 DNA follows: TGTGCCAGCAGCCAAGGGTCGTACTACTACACCTTC. Complete variable domain (other parts from reference TRBV3-1 and TRBJ1-2): DTAVSQTPKYLVTQMGNDKSIKCEQNLGHDTMYWYKQDSKKFLKIMFSYNNKELIINETVPNRFSPKSPDKAHLNLHINSLELGDSAVYFCASSQGSYYYTFGSGTRLTVV.

This chain connects TRBV5-4 to TRBJ2-3; 9 nucleotides agree with TRBD1. V was pared by 1 base and J by 5 bases, with 5 bases of the junction left unmatched. Germline V gene data show CDR1 as SGHNT and CDR2 as YYREEE (reference sequence). CDR3 length: 15 residues. The CDR3 loop is CASSLLRQGEDTQYF. The CDR3 region has the DNA TGTGCCAGCAGCTTGCTTCGACAGGGGGAAGATACGCAGTATTTT.

The V call is TRBV4-3, the J call TRBJ2-7; D is possibly TRBD1 or TRBD2 (5 bases each). From germline, CDR1 is LGHNA and CDR2 YSLEER. V lost 0 bases and J 0 bases, leaving 12 bases between the germline ends. The CDR3 is 16 amino acids. CDR3 region: CASSQDLGDGSYEQYF. In DNA, the CDR3 is TGCGCCAGCAGCCAAGATCTCGGGGACGGCTCCTACGAGCAGTACTTC.

This clonotype occurred a few times. The V call is TRBV10-3, the J call TRBJ1-1; D may be TRBD1 (6 bases). Trimming pared 7 bases from V and 7 bases from J, leaving 25 bases between. Germline assignment: CDR1 ENHRY and CDR2 SYGVKD. This CDR3 has 16 residues. CDR3 DNA sequence: TGTGCCATCAAACCTTCAGGGGCTCTCCAGGAAGGTGAAGCTTTCTTT. This gives the protein CAIKPSGALQEGEAFF.

The chain uses TRBV4-2 and TRBJ2-1, with a possible D match to TRBD1 (6 bases). V shed 0 bases and J shed 7 bases, with 7 bases lying between them. CDR1 is LGHNA, CDR2 YNFKEQ, per germline. CDR3 size: 13 residues. CDR3 bases: TGTGCCAGCAGCCAAGATCAGGGGAATGAGCAGTTCTTC. It specifies CASSQDQGNEQFF.

In this sample, this clonotype turned up many times. The rearrangement joins TRBV12-3 or TRBV12-4 to TRBJ2-1; 10 nucleotides match TRBD2. CDR3 size: 15 residues. Trimming at V came to 6 bases and at J to 6 bases, leaving 8 bases not matched to a gene. The CDR3 loop reads CASRQAGGPANEQFF. The CDR3 DNA reads TGTGCCAGCAGGCAAGCGGGAGGGCCGGCCAATGAGCAGTTCTTC.

This clonotype was counted once. The chain carries TRBV20-1 and TRBJ1-2; D is undetermined. Between the trimmed V and J ends, which lost 6 bases and 2 bases, there was a span of 7 bases. The CDR3 extends over 11 amino acids. The germline V gene has CDR1 DFQATT and CDR2 SNEGSKA (reference sequence). In DNA, the CDR3 is TGCAGTGCCCCAAGAAACTATGGCTACACCTTC. It codes for CSAPRNYGYTF.

The chain joins TRBV18 to TRBJ2-3; D unresolved. Germline-derived CDR1 and CDR2 are KGHSH and LQKENI. This CDR3 region has 14 residues. Trimming removed 0 bases from V and 5 bases from J, with 9 bases in between. CDR3 in DNA: TGTGCCAGCTCACCACCACGCCCCGGAGATACGCAGTATTTT. It specifies CASSPPRPGDTQYF.